This T cell receptor (beta chain) was sequenced in a study of blood T cell repertoires in COVID-19. Background on the study: PBMCs, B-cell-depleted T cells, or T cells were the source of the cDNA or gDNA that made up the material.

The CDR3 length is 14 residues. V lost 1 base, J lost 5 bases, and 10 bases lay in between. Germline V lookup: CDR1 KGHDR, CDR2 SFDVKD. Produced via immunoSEQ multiplex PCR; TCRdb's table is partial and in-frame only. The sample consists of tens of thousands of clones, around 80% of them appearing once. The sample taken for sequencing was peripheral blood. The chain recombines TRBV24-1 with TRBJ2-5; D is perhaps TRBD1 (6 bases). This receptor was obtained from a woman aged 80 or older with acute or convalescent COVID-19. The CDR3 sequence is CATSDLQGGETQYF. CDR3 DNA: TGTGCCACCAGTGATTTACAGGGTGGGGAGACCCAGTACTTC.